This T cell receptor (beta chain) was identified during a study of technical replicates of blood from a handful of donors. With 6 bases clipped from V and 3 bases from J, the junction kept 9 bases outside the gene matches. Germline CDR1 MDHEN, CDR2 SYDVKM. CDR3 length equals 17 residues. Clones were sequenced by immunoSEQ multiplex PCR, and TCRdb holds only the in-frame ones, with some missing. The profile shows tens of thousands of clones, roughly 91% of them singletons. The receptor's source is a human donor in good health. Sequenced sample: T cells isolated from PBMCs. This chain links TRBV28 with TRBJ2-6, with 9 nucleotides matching TRBD1. The CDR3 sequence: CASSLPDRGNGANVLTF. DNA for the CDR3: TGTGCCAGCAGCCTTCCGGACAGGGGAAATGGGGCCAACGTCCTGACTTTC. The entire variable domain, with the rest obtained from reference TRBV28 and TRBJ2-6, is as follows: DVKVTQSSRYLVKRTGEKVFLECVQDMDHENMFWYRQDPGLGLRLIYFSYDVKMKEKGDIPEGYSVSREKKERFSLILESASTNQTSMYLCASSLPDRGNGANVLTFGAGSRLTVL.